This T cell receptor (beta chain) was identified in a study of human T cells and chemical hapten exposure. General study findings and limits: Expanded TCRs produced significantly more large CDR3 similarity clusters than controls did.

This clonotype was observed at least ten times. What it binds is not known. Single cDNA molecules in the library carried unique molecular identifiers attached during preparation. MiXCR, applied by TCRdb to the RACE reads, yields one record per CDR3 protein. The data contain under 50,000 distinct CDR3 sequences, roughly 7.2% of them singletons. Trimming took 6 bases from V and 7 from J; bases not matched to a gene: 12. There are 16 residues in the CDR3. Time point noted: pre-sensitization, week 0. Sample treatment: therapeutic diphenylcyclopropenone sensitization with weekly scalp DPC. The study drew its donors from alopecia patients who were 18 to 70 years old and suitable for DPC.

The sequenced sample was whole blood, obtained in connection with sensitization to the hapten diphenylcyclopropenone (DPC). The clonotype originates from a woman aged 45-60 years with alopecia areata. Some clones in this sample may be carry-over from other donors' samples. This chain connects TRBV12-3 or TRBV12-4 to TRBJ2-1; 10 bases align to TRBD2. CDR3 sequence reads: CASSRTRASGRNEQFF. The CDR3 DNA reads TGTGCCAGCAGCCGAACCCGGGCTAGCGGGAGAAATGAGCAGTTCTTC.